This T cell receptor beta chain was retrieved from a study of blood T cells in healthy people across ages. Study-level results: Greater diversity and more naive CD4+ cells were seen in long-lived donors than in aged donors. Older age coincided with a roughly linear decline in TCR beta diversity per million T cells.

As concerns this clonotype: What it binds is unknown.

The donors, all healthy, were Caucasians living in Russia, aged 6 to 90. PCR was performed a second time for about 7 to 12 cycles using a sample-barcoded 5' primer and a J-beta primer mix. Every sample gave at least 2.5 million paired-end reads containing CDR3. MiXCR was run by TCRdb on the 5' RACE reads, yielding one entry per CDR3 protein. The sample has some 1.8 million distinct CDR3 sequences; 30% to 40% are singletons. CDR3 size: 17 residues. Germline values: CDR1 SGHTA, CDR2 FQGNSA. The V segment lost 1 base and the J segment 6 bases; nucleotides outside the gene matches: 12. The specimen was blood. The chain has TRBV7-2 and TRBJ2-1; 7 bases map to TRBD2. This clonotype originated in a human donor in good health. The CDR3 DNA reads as TGTGCCAGCAGCTTAGACCCGCGGGGGATTTCGGTCAATGAGCAGTTCTTC. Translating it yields CASSLDPRGISVNEQFF. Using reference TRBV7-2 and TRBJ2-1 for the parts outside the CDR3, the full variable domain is GAGVSQSPSNKVTEKGKDVELRCDPISGHTALYWYRQSLGQGLEFLIYFQGNSAPDKSGLPSDRFSAERTGGSVSTLTIQRTQQEDSAVYLCASSLDPRGISVNEQFFGPGTRLTVL.